This is a list of T cell receptor beta chains from one sample in a study of T cells in Graves' hyperthyroidism and ophthalmopathy. TCRdb analysed the multiplex PCR reads with MiXCR anew, one entry per CDR3 protein. Of 450,000 to 600,000 distinct CDR3 sequences listed, about 15% are singletons. Sequenced material: blood. The source is a middle-aged woman with Graves' hyperthyroidism. The CDR3 runs from the conserved cysteine through the conserved F or W. Fields, in order: J gene, V gene, D gene, clone size, CDR3 protein, CDR3 DNA. D genes are given only for firm matches. Rows may omit the clone size; those that give it use once, few, many or a size class.

>TRBJ2-1|TRBV28|-|many
CASSSLRDETYNEQFF
TGTGCCAGCAGTTCCCTCCGGGACGAAACCTACAATGAGCAGTTCTTC
>TRBJ2-4|TRBV10-3|TRBD2|few
CAISRTSGSSRAKNIQYF
TGTGCCATCAGTCGGACTAGCGGGAGCTCGAGGGCCAAAAACATTCAGTACTTC
>TRBJ2-3|TRBV27|TRBD2|once
CASSPGTSGRAGTDTQYF
TGTGCCAGCAGTCCTGGGACTAGCGGGAGGGCCGGGACAGATACGCAGTATTTT
>TRBJ2-7|TRBV27|TRBD2|-
CASSLSSGTHEQYF
TGTGCCAGCAGTTTAAGTAGCGGGACCCACGAGCAGTACTTC
>TRBJ1-5|TRBV27|-|-
CASSPHYNQPQHF
TGTGCCAGCAGTCCCCACTATAATCAGCCCCAGCATTTT
>TRBJ2-7|TRBV6-1|TRBD1|few
CASTTHRGRNSEQYF
TGTGCCAGCACCACTCACAGGGGGCGTAATAGCGAGCAGTACTTC
>TRBJ2-2|TRBV30|TRBD2|-
CAWGPASGITGELFF
TGTGCCTGGGGCCCGGCTAGCGGAATCACCGGGGAGCTGTTTTTT
>TRBJ1-5|TRBV30|-|many
CAWSDRLNQPQHF
TGTGCCTGGAGCGACAGGCTTAATCAGCCCCAGCATTTT
>TRBJ2-3|TRBV6-1|TRBD1|many
CASRGQTTDTQYF
TGTGCCAGCCGGGGACAGACCACAGATACGCAGTATTTT
>TRBJ2-1|TRBV20-1|TRBD2|many
CSARVLADAYNEQFF
TGCAGTGCTAGGGTCCTAGCGGACGCCTACAATGAGCAGTTCTTC